This T cell receptor (beta chain) came from a study of technical replicates of blood from a handful of donors. This CDR3 contains 13 residues. CDR1 is SGHDN and CDR2 is FVKESK in the germline V gene. V was clipped by 5 bases and J by 3 bases; unmatched bases: 3. Produced via immunoSEQ multiplex PCR; TCRdb's table is partial and in-frame only. The sample records just over 95,000 clones, roughly 95% being singletons. The gene calls are TRBV14 and TRBJ2-7; 8 nucleotides align to TRBD2. The sequence derives from a human donor in good health. Source material: T cells isolated from PBMCs. As DNA, the CDR3 is TGTGCCAGCAGCTCAAGCGGGAGCTACGAGCAGTACTTC. Translation gives CASSSSGSYEQYF.